This T cell receptor beta chain was captured by sequencing in a study of blood T cells in healthy people across ages. General observations from the study: More naive CD4+ cells and higher diversity marked long-lived donors relative to aged donors.

Comments on this clonotype: Its matching antigen is unknown.

Germline V gene data show CDR1 as SGHTA and CDR2 as FQGNSA. This CDR3 has 15 residues. The ends lost 1 base at V and 3 bases at J; junction bases unmatched: 4. A second PCR of 7 to 11 cycles used a sample-barcoded 5' primer and a J-beta primer mix. Tagging of each cDNA molecule was performed by a template-switch adaptor with 12 random nucleotides. TCRdb re-called the 5' RACE reads with MiXCR, one entry per CDR3 protein. The table has about 620,000 distinct CDR3 sequences, about 21% seen once. This sequence joins TRBV7-2 and TRBJ1-1, with 8 positions matching TRBD1. This TCR was sampled from a man aged 70-80 years in good health. Sequencing used blood. CDR3: CASSLVGQGYTEAFF. Written as DNA, the CDR3 is TGTGCCAGCAGCTTAGTCGGACAGGGATACACTGAAGCTTTCTTT.